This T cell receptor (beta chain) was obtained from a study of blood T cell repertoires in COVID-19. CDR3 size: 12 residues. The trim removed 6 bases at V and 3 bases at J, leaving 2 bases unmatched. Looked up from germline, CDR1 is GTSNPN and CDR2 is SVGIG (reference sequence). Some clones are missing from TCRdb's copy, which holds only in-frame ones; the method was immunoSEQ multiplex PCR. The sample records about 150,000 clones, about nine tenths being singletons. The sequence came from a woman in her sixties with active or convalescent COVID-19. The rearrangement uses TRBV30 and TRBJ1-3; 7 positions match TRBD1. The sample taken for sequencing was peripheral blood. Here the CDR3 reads CACDRDGNTIYF. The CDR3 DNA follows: TGTGCCTGTGACAGGGATGGAAACACCATATATTTT. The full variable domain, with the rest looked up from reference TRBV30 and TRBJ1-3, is SQTIHQWPATLVQPVGSPLSLECTVEGTSNPNLYWYRQAAGRGLQLLFYSVGIGQISSEVPQNLSASRPQDRQFILSSKKLLLSDSGFYLCACDRDGNTIYFGEGSWLTVV.